The 30 T cell receptor beta chains reported below all come from one sample, sequenced in a study of shared clonotypes between healthy human individuals (dated by TCRdb to 2018 to 2021). Library preparation used the immunoSEQ multiplex PCR assay. TCRdb re-hosts the immuneACCESS table, in-frame sequences only. Its copies lack some clones; in the studies checked, an unresolved V gene accounts for under half of them, and the cause for the rest is not known. The sample records fewer than 1 million clones, just over 95% of which are singletons. The ten largest clones represent under 0.3% of the sample. CD8 naive samples were obtained by positive selection for CCR7 among CD45RO-negative cells, yielding a CD45RA+CCR7+ population from which TemRA cells were excluded. Sequenced input: naive CD8+ T cells sorted from blood. Interpreted using the paper, the cell subset or site label stands for: CD45RA+CCR7+. The receptor set was obtained from a young man in good health.

This clone was seen a handful of times. The chain links TRBV7-9 to TRBJ2-7; 10 bases agree with TRBD1. The CDR3 extends over 15 amino acids. Germline V gene lookup returns CDR1 SEHNR and CDR2 FQNEAQ (reference sequence). The trim removed 5 bases at V and 2 bases at J, leaving 6 bases unmatched. The CDR3 reads CASSPGQGDPYEQYF. CDR3 sequence (DNA): TGTGCCAGCAGCCCCGGACAGGGGGACCCCTACGAGCAGTACTTC.

Remarks on this clone: Other nucleotide sequences in the sample specify the same CDR3. The chain employs TRBV29-1 and TRBJ2-5, with TRBD2 identical over 11 bases. The CDR3 sequence is 14 residues long. J was trimmed by 5 bases and V by 2 bases; bases with no gene match: 4. Germline V gene data show CDR1 as SQVTM and CDR2 as ANQGSEA. The CDR3 loop is CSVELAGGGETQYF. The CDR3 DNA reads TGCAGCGTTGAATTAGCGGGAGGGGGGGAGACCCAGTACTTC.

The rearrangement uses TRBV12-2 and TRBJ2-1; the D call TRBD1 from the table was never checked on the DNA. TRBV12-2 is termed a pseudogene. The CDR3 has 17 amino acids. This chain's CDR3 is CASRLAGDRPSYNEQFF. Written as DNA, the CDR3 is TGTGCAAGTCGCTTAGCGGGGGACAGGCCCTCCTACAATGAGCAGTTCTTC.

The rearrangement joins TRBV7-9 to TRBJ2-2; no reliable D call. The germline gives CDR1 SEHNR, CDR2 FQNEAQ (reference sequence). The ends were cut back, 4 bases at V and 6 bases at J, with 6 bases in the middle. The CDR3 runs to 12 residues. The CDR3 loop reads CASSWGAGELFF. CDR3 sequence (DNA): TGTGCCAGCAGCTGGGGTGCCGGGGAGCTGTTTTTT.

The J gene is TRBJ1-4, the V gene TRBV6-1; D gene unclear. The CDR3 consists of 15 residues. The germline CDR1 and CDR2 sequences are MNHNS and SASEGT. V lost 3 bases, J lost 0 bases, and 8 bases lay in between. The CDR3 reads CASSDSIATNEKLFF. The CDR3 nucleotides read TGTGCCAGCAGTGACAGCATTGCAACTAATGAAAAACTGTTTTTT.

V usage is TRBV2 and J usage is TRBJ2-1; the D is unclear. This CDR3 is 12 amino acids long. The germline CDR1 and CDR2 sequences are SNHLY and FYNNEI. The CDR3 spells CALIHLSGEQFF. CDR3 nucleotide sequence: TGTGCTCTGATCCATCTCTCCGGTGAGCAGTTCTTC.

J is TRBJ2-1 and V is TRBV27, with D tentatively TRBD1 (5 bases). Trimming pared 1 base from V and 5 bases from J, leaving 15 bases between. The CDR3 runs 16 residues. From germline, CDR1 is MNHEY and CDR2 SMNVEV (reference sequence). CDR3: CASSLLGVDSDNEQFF. The CDR3 coding sequence is TGTGCCAGCAGTTTATTAGGCGTCGACAGTGACAATGAGCAGTTCTTC.

This chain uses TRBV7-9 with TRBJ1-2; possibly TRBD1 for D (6 bases). This CDR3 is 14 amino acids long. Germline lookup yields CDR1 SEHNR and CDR2 FQNEAQ (reference sequence). The V and J ends lost 1 base and 6 bases respectively, with 12 bases between them. The CDR3 loop is CASSLVLQGDGYTF. DNA of the CDR3: TGTGCCAGCAGCTTAGTTCTACAGGGAGATGGCTACACCTTC.

The chain combines TRBV7-9 with TRBJ2-1, with TRBD1 identical over 8 bases. The germline V gene has CDR1 SEHNR and CDR2 FQNEAQ (reference sequence). The CDR3 length is 15 residues. V lost 4 bases to trimming and J lost 11 bases; unmatched junction nucleotides: 13. DNA of the CDR3: TGTGCCAGCAGCTCTACCGGGACAGGCCCTAATAAGCAGTTCTTC. Translation: CASSSTGTGPNKQFF. The entire variable domain, with the rest obtained from reference TRBV7-9 and TRBJ2-1, is as follows: DTGVSQNPRHKITKRGQNVTFRCDPISEHNRLYWYRQTLGQGPEFLTYFQNEAQLEKSRLLSDRFSAERPKGSFSTLEIQRTEQGDSAMYLCASSSTGTGPNKQFFGPGTRLTVL.

The chain is built from TRBV5-1 and TRBJ2-1; D is unresolved. The CDR3 is 13 residues long. Trimming cost V 5 bases and J 2 bases, with 8 bases left between them. The germline V gene has CDR1 SGHRS and CDR2 YFSETQ. CDR3 bases: TGCGCCAGCAGGGAGTGGGCCTACAATGAGCAGTTCTTC. Its protein product is CASREWAYNEQFF.

The chain combines TRBV5-4 with TRBJ2-2; 8 nucleotides line up with TRBD1. With 4 bases clipped from V and 4 bases from J, the junction kept 6 bases outside the gene matches. The CDR3 is 15 residues long. Germline loops: CDR1 SGHNT, CDR2 YYREEE (reference sequence). CDR3 nucleotides: TGTGCCAGCAGCCAGACAGGGGTGGGCACCGGGGAGCTGTTTTTT. Its protein is CASSQTGVGTGELFF. The variable domain in full, with the rest retrieved from reference TRBV5-4 and TRBJ2-2, is ETGVTQSPTHLIKTRGQQVTLRCSSQSGHNTVSWYQQALGQGPQFIFQYYREEENGRGNFPPRFSGLQFPNYSSELNVNALELDDSALYLCASSQTGVGTGELFFGEGSRLTVL.

This clone was counted once. The chain uses TRBV27 and TRBJ2-3, with D hard to call. The germline V and J ends were trimmed by 2 bases and 2 bases, with 11 bases remaining between them. Germline V gene lookup returns CDR1 MNHEY and CDR2 SMNVEV (reference sequence). The CDR3 is made up of 15 amino acids. The DNA for the CDR3 is TGTGCCAGCAGTTTAGGTCTCGGATTCACAGATACGCAGTATTTT. Protein sequence: CASSLGLGFTDTQYF.

V is TRBV5-5 and J is TRBJ1-3; no reliable D call. V gave up 4 bases and J gave up 0 bases, with 17 bases separating them. In germline, CDR1 is SGHKS, CDR2 YYEKEE (reference sequence). The CDR3 consists of 17 residues. CDR3 DNA: TGTGCCAGCAGCCCGGACCCCACCCGGTACTCTGGAAACACCATATATTTT. Amino acids: CASSPDPTRYSGNTIYF. The whole variable domain, remainder taken from reference TRBV5-5 and TRBJ1-3, is DAGVTQSPTHLIKTRGQQVTLRCSPISGHKSVSWYQQVLGQGPQFIFQYYEKEERGRGNFPDRFSARQFPNYSSELNVNALLLGDSALYLCASSPDPTRYSGNTIYFGEGSWLTVV.

For this clone: This CDR3 is also generated by other DNA sequences in the sample. The gene calls are TRBV27 and TRBJ2-5, with D perhaps TRBD2 (6 bases). V gave up 2 bases and J gave up 3 bases, with 10 bases separating them. The CDR3 extends over 14 amino acids. The germline V gene encodes CDR1 MNHEY and CDR2 SMNVEV (reference sequence). CDR3 sequence: CASSLLGGEETQYF. The CDR3, as DNA: TGTGCCAGCAGTTTACTCGGAGGGGAAGAGACCCAGTACTTC.

The CDR3 spells CSVEGDLAGGPVTQYF. The CDR3, as DNA: TGCAGCGTTGAAGGAGACCTAGCGGGAGGGCCGGTGACCCAGTACTTC. This chain joins TRBV29-1 and TRBJ2-5, with 12 bases that match TRBD2. The CDR3 is 16 residues long. V shed 1 base and J 7 bases; nucleotides not matched to a gene: 10. From germline, CDR1 is SQVTM and CDR2 ANQGSEA.

This chain joins TRBV7-9 and TRBJ2-2; D perhaps matches TRBD1 (5 bases). This CDR3 contains 15 residues. V was clipped by 7 bases and J by 1 base, with 13 bases between them. The V gene's germline CDR1 is SEHNR and CDR2 FQNEAQ (reference sequence). The CDR3 bases are TGTGCCAGCATCCTAGATGGACAGAACACCGGGGAGCTGTTTTTT. It specifies CASILDGQNTGELFF. The entire variable domain, with the rest obtained from reference TRBV7-9 and TRBJ2-2, is as follows: DTGVSQNPRHKITKRGQNVTFRCDPISEHNRLYWYRQTLGQGPEFLTYFQNEAQLEKSRLLSDRFSAERPKGSFSTLEIQRTEQGDSAMYLCASILDGQNTGELFFGEGSRLTVL.

There are a few counts of this clone. The rearrangement joins TRBV27 to TRBJ2-7; D may be TRBD1 (6 bases). Germline V CDR1 and CDR2: MNHEY, SMNVEV (reference sequence). Deletions cut 3 bases from V and 7 bases from J, with 13 bases between. CDR3 length: 13 amino acids. CDR3 residues: CASSLGHSSEQYF. The CDR3 nucleotides read TGTGCCAGCAGTTTGGGACATTCGAGTGAGCAGTACTTC.

The chain couples TRBV7-8 to TRBJ2-7, with D unclear. V lost 5 bases and J lost 0, with 5 bases in between. This CDR3 region has 12 residues. The V gene's germline CDR1 is SGHVS and CDR2 FQNEAQ. For the CDR3, the DNA is TGTGCCAGCAGCGGGGTCTCCTACGAGCAGTACTTC. Amino acid sequence: CASSGVSYEQYF.

The chain is built from TRBV2 and TRBJ1-1; D is possibly TRBD1 (6 bases). This CDR3 region has 14 residues. V was shortened by 8 bases and J by 4 bases, with 17 bases between the two germline ends. The germline V gene encodes CDR1 SNHLY and CDR2 FYNNEI. The DNA of the CDR3 is TGTGCCAGCGACGGAGGGCAGGGGATCACTGAAGCTTTCTTT. Its translation: CASDGGQGITEAFF. The variable domain in full, completed from reference TRBV2 and TRBJ1-1, reads EPEVTQTPSHQVTQMGQEVILRCVPISNHLYFYWYRQILGQKVEFLVSFYNNEISEKSEIFDDQFSVERPDGSNFTLKIRSTKLEDSAMYFCASDGGQGITEAFFGQGTRLTVV.

The chain joins TRBV9 to TRBJ1-3; D is perhaps TRBD1 (5 bases). The ends were cut back, 0 bases at V and 0 bases at J, with 10 bases in the middle. CDR1 and CDR2 from the germline V gene are SGDLS and YYNGEE. The CDR3 extends over 16 amino acids. CDR3 coding DNA: TGTGCCAGCAGCGTAGATGACAGTAGCTCTGGAAACACCATATATTTT. Translating it yields CASSVDDSSSGNTIYF.

The V and J genes are TRBV7-9 and TRBJ1-5; D uncertain. CDR3 size: 15 residues. Trimming took off 5 bases at V and 0 bases at J, with 11 bases between the two ends. From germline, CDR1 is SEHNR and CDR2 FQNEAQ (reference sequence). DNA for the CDR3: TGTGCCAGCAGCGGCGGCGGACCTAGCAATCAGCCCCAGCATTTT. Translating gives CASSGGGPSNQPQHF.

For the CDR3, the DNA is TGTGCCAGCAGCTTACTTACAAGAGGGGACACTGAAGCTTTCTTT. This gives the protein CASSLLTRGDTEAFF. J is TRBJ1-1 and V is TRBV7-8, with a weak D call TRBD1 (5 bases). The V gene lost 2 bases and the J gene lost 3 bases, with 13 bases spanning the gap. CDR1 is SGHVS and CDR2 is FQNEAQ in the germline V gene. This CDR3 is 15 amino acids long. The entire variable domain, with the rest obtained from reference TRBV7-8 and TRBJ1-1, is as follows: GAGVSQSPRYKVAKRGQDVALRCDPISGHVSLFWYQQALGQGPEFLTYFQNEAQLDKSGLPSDRFFAERPEGSVSTLKIQRTQQEDSAVYLCASSLLTRGDTEAFFGQGTRLTVV.

J is TRBJ2-5 and V is TRBV7-8, with D possibly being TRBD1 (6 bases). V lost 3 bases and J lost 4, with 12 bases in between. CDR3 size: 14 residues. The V gene's germline CDR1 is SGHVS and CDR2 FQNEAQ. CDR3 residues: CASSFSGTLETQYF. The CDR3 coding sequence is TGTGCCAGCAGCTTCTCCGGGACATTAGAGACCCAGTACTTC.

This chain links TRBV9 with TRBJ1-2; 7 bases are shared with TRBD1. Germline CDR1 reads SGDLS; CDR2 reads YYNGEE. The CDR3 covers 15 residues. V lost 3 bases and J lost 0; bases outside the gene matches: 5. As DNA, the CDR3 is TGTGCCAGCAGCGCTTGGGACAGCACTAACTATGGCTACACCTTC. Translation: CASSAWDSTNYGYTF.

The chain is built from TRBV5-4 and TRBJ1-2; D is ambiguous. CDR3 length: 14 amino acids. V gave up 0 bases and J gave up 6 bases, with 12 bases separating them. The germline V gene encodes CDR1 SGHNT and CDR2 YYREEE (reference sequence). CDR3 nucleotide sequence: TGTGCCAGCAGCTTGGTGTCGGGGAAGAATGGCTACACCTTC. Its protein product is CASSLVSGKNGYTF.

This chain joins TRBV14 and TRBJ2-7, with 7 bases lining up with TRBD2. From germline, CDR1 is SGHDN and CDR2 FVKESK. The CDR3 contains 15 residues. Trimming at V came to 0 bases and at J to 3 bases, leaving 5 bases not matched to a gene. The CDR3 nucleotides are TGTGCCAGCAGCCAAGAAAGGACTAGTCTCTACGAGCAGTACTTC. Translation gives CASSQERTSLYEQYF.

The chain uses TRBV7-6 and TRBJ2-7, with TRBD1 as a possible D gene (6 bases). Germline V CDR1 and CDR2: SGHVS, FNYEAQ. Trimming shortened V by 5 bases and J by 0 bases, and 14 bases separated the two germline ends. The CDR3 runs to 15 residues. The CDR3 DNA sequence: TGTGCCAGCAGCCTCCTTGGGGACACCTCCTACGAGCAGTACTTC. Translated, it gives CASSLLGDTSYEQYF.

The chain uses TRBV27 and TRBJ2-1, with D perhaps TRBD1 (5 bases). The V gene's germline CDR1 is MNHEY and CDR2 SMNVEV (reference sequence). V lost 0 bases to trimming and J lost 2 bases, with 14 bases between them. This CDR3 spans 17 amino acids. In DNA, the CDR3 is TGTGCCAGCAGTTTATCCCGTCTGGACATCCCCTACAATGAGCAGTTCTTC. Protein product: CASSLSRLDIPYNEQFF.

The CDR3 region is CASSSPPTGNEKLFF. DNA of the CDR3: TGTGCCAGCAGCTCGCCCCCCACTGGGAATGAAAAACTGTTTTTT. The chain has TRBV7-9 and TRBJ1-4; no firm D call. Germline CDR1 SEHNR, CDR2 FQNEAQ (reference sequence). With 4 bases removed from V and 5 bases from J, the gap between germline ends came to 14 bases. This CDR3 is 15 amino acids long.

The chain uses TRBV25-1 and TRBJ2-3, with 11 bases matching TRBD2. CDR1 MGHDK and CDR2 SYGVNS come from the germline V gene. V was clipped by 4 bases and J by 4 bases; unmatched bases: 4. CDR3 length: 15 residues. The CDR3 is CASSVAGGPADTQYF. The DNA of the CDR3 is TGTGCCAGCAGTGTAGCGGGAGGGCCGGCAGATACGCAGTATTTT.